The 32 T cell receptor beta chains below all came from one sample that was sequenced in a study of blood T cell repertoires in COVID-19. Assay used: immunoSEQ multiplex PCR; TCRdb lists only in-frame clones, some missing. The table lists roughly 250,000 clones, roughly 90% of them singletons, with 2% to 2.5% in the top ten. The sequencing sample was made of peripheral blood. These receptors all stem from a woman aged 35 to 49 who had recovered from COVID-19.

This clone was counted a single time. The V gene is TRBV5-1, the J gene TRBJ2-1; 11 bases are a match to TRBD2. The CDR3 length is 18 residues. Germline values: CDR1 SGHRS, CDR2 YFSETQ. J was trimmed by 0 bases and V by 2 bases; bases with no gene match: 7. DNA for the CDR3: TGCGCCAGCAGCTTTTCTAGCGGGGGGACTAACTCCTACAATGAGCAGTTCTTC. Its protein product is CASSFSSGGTNSYNEQFF.

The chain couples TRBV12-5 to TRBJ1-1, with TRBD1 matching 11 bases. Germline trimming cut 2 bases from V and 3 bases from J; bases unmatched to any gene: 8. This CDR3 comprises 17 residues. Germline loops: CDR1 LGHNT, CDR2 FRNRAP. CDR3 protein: CASGLPYGTGGDTEAFF. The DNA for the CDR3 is TGTGCTAGTGGTTTGCCCTATGGGACAGGGGGGGACACTGAAGCTTTCTTT.

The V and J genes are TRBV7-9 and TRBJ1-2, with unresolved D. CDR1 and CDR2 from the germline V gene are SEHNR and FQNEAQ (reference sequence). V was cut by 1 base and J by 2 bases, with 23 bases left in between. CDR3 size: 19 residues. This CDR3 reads CASSLEPLEVRVLNYGYTF. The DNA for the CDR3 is TGTGCCAGCAGCTTAGAGCCTTTGGAGGTAAGGGTACTAAACTATGGCTACACCTTC.

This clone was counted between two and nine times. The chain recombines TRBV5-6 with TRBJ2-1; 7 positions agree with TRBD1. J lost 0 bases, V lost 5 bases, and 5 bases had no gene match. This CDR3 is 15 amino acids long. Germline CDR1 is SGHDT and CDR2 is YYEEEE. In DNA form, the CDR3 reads TGTGCCAGCAGGGCGACAGGGAGCTCCTACAATGAGCAGTTCTTC. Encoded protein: CASRATGSSYNEQFF.

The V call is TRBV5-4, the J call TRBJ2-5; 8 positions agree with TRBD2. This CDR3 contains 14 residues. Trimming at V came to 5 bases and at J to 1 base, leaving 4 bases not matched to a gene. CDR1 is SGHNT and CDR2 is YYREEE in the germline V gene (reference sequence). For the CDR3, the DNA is TGTGCCAGCAGTTCGGGACTAGGCCAAGAGACCCAGTACTTC. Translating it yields CASSSGLGQETQYF.

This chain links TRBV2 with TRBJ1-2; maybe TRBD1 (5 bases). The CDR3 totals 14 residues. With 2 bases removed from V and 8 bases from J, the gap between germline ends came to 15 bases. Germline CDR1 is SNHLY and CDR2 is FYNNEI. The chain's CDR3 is CASSETVRAHGYTF. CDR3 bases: TGTGCCAGCAGTGAAACGGTCAGGGCCCACGGCTACACCTTC.

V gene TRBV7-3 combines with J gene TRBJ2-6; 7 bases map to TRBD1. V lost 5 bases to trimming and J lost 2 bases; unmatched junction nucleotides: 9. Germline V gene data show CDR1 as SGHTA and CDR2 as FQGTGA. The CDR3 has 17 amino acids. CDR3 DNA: TGTGCCAGCAGCCCCCGAGACAGGGTCGCTGGGGCCAACGTCCTGACTTTC. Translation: CASSPRDRVAGANVLTF.

In DNA form, the CDR3 reads TGTGCCAGCAGCCTGACCGGACTTGCGGGGGAGCAGTACTTC. Translated, it gives CASSLTGLAGEQYF. The chain joins TRBV11-2 to TRBJ2-7, with a weak D call TRBD2 (6 bases). Trimming shortened V by 5 bases and J by 7 bases, and 18 bases separated the two germline ends. Per the germline V gene, CDR1 is SGHAT and CDR2 is FQNNGV. The CDR3 spans 14 residues.

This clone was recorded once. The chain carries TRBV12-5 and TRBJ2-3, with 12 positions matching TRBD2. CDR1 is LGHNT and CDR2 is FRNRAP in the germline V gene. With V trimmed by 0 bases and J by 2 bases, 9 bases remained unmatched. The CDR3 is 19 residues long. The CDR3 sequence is CASGLVGLAGGPNTDTQYF. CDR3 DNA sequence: TGTGCTAGTGGTTTGGTCGGGCTAGCGGGAGGGCCAAACACAGATACGCAGTATTTT.

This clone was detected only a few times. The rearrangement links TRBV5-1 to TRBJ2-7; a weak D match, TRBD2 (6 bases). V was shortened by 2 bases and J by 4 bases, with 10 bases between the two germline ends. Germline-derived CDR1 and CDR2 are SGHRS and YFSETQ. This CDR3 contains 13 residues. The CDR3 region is CASSLGSGYEQYF. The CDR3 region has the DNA TGCGCCAGCAGCTTAGGTAGCGGATACGAGCAGTACTTC.

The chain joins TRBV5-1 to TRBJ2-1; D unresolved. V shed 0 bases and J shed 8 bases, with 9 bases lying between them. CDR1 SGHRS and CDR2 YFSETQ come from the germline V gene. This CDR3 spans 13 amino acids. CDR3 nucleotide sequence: TGCGCCAGCAGCTTGGAGCCTTCCCATGAGCAGTTCTTC. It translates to CASSLEPSHEQFF.

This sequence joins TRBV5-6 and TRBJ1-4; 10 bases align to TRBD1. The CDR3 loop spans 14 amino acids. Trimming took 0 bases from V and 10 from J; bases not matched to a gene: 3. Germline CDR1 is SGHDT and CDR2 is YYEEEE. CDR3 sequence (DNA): TGTGCCAGCAGCTTGGACGGGACAGGGGTAAAACTGTTTTTT. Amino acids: CASSLDGTGVKLFF.

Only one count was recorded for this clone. The CDR3 loop is CATSDVAGKIDTQYF. The CDR3 bases are TGTGCCACCAGTGATGTCGCGGGGAAGATAGATACGCAGTATTTT. The chain recombines TRBV24-1 with TRBJ2-3, with a weak D call TRBD2 (6 bases). The CDR3 contains 15 residues. The V and J ends lost 3 bases and 5 bases respectively, with 14 bases between them. Germline CDR1 and CDR2: KGHDR and SFDVKD.

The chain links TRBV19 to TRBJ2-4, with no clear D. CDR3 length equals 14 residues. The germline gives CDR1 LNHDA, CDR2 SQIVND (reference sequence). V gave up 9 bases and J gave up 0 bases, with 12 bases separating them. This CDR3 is CASLGGLAKNIQYF. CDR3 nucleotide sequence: TGTGCCAGCCTAGGCGGTCTAGCCAAAAACATTCAGTACTTC. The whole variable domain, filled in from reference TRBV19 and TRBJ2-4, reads DGGITQSPKYLFRKEGQNVTLSCEQNLNHDAMYWYRQDPGQGLRLIYYSQIVNDFQKGDIAEGYSVSREKKESFPLTVTSAQKNPTAFYLCASLGGLAKNIQYFGAGTRLSVL.

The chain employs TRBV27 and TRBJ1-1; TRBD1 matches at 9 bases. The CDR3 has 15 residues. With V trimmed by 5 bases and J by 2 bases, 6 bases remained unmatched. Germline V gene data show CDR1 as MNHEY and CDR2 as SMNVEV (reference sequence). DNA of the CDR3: TGTGCCAGCAGTAGAGACAGGGGGGCTAACACTGAAGCTTTCTTT. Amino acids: CASSRDRGANTEAFF.

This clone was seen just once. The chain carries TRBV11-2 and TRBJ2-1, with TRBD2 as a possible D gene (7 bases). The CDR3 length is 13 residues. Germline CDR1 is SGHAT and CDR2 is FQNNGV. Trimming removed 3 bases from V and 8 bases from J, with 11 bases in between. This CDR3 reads CASSFTGGHEQFF. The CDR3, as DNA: TGTGCCAGCAGCTTTACGGGGGGCCATGAGCAGTTCTTC.

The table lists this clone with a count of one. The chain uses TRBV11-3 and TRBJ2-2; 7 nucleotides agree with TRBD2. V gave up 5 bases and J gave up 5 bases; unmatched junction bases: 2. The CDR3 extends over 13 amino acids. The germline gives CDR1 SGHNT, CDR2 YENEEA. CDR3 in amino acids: CASSGGVTGELFF. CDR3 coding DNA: TGTGCCAGCAGCGGGGGGGTTACCGGGGAGCTGTTTTTT.

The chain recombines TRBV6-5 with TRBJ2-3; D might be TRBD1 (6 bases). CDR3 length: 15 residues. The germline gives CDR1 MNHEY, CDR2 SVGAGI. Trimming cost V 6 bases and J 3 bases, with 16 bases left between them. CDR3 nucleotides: TGTGCCAGCAGGCGGACAGAAAAGAGGACAGATACGCAGTATTTT. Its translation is CASRRTEKRTDTQYF.

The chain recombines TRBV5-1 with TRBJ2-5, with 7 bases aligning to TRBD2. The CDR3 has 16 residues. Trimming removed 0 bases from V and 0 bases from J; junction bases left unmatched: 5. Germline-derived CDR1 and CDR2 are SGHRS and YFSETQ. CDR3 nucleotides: TGCGCCAGCAGCTTGGCCTGGGGGGGAAACCAAGAGACCCAGTACTTC. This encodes CASSLAWGGNQETQYF.

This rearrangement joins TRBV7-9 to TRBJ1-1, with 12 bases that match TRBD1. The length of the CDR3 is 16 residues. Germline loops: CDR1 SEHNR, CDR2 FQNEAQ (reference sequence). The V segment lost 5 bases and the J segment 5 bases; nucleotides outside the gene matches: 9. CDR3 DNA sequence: TGTGCCAGCAGCCGGGGACAGGGGGCGCGTATAACTGAAGCTTTCTTT. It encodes CASSRGQGARITEAFF.

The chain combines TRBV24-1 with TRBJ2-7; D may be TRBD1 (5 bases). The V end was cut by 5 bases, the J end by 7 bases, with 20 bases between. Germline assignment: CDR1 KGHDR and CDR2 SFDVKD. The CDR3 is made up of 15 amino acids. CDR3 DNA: TGTGCCACCAGTGGCGCAGGGTCTCCCGGTAGAGAGCAGTACTTC. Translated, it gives CATSGAGSPGREQYF.

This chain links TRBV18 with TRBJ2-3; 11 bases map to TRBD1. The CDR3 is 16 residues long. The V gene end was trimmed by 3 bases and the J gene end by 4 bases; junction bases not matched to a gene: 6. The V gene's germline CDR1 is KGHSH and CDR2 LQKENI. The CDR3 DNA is TGTGCCAGCTCACCGGGGACAGGGGGATTGGCAGATACGCAGTATTTT. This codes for CASSPGTGGLADTQYF.

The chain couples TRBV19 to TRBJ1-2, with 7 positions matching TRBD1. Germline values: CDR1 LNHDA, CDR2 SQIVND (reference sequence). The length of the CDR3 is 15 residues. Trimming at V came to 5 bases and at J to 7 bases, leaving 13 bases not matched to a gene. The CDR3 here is CASSAPTGIRLGYTF. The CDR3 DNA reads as TGTGCCAGTAGTGCCCCGACAGGGATTCGTCTTGGCTACACCTTC.

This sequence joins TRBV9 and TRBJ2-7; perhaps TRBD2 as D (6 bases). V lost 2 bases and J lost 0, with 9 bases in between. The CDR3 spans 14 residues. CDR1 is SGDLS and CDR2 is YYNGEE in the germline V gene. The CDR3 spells CASSVLASSYEQYF. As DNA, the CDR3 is TGTGCCAGCAGCGTCCTAGCGAGCTCCTACGAGCAGTACTTC.

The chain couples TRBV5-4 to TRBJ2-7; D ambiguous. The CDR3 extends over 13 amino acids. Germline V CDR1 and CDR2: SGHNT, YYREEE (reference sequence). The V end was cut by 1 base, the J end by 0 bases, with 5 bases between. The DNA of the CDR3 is TGTGCCAGCAGCTTGACAAGCTCCTACGAGCAGTACTTC. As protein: CASSLTSSYEQYF.

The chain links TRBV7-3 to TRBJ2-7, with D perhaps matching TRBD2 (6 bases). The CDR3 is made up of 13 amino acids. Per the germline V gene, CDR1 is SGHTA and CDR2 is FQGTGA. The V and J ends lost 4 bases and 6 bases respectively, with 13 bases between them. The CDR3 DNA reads TGTGCCAGCAGCTATCGGGGGAAGAGCGAGCAGTACTTC. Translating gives CASSYRGKSEQYF. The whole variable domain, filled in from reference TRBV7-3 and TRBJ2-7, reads GAGVSQTPSNKVTEKGKYVELRCDPISGHTALYWYRQSLGQGPEFLIYFQGTGAADDSGLPNDRFFAVRPEGSVSTLKIQRTERGDSAVYLCASSYRGKSEQYFGPGTRLTVT.

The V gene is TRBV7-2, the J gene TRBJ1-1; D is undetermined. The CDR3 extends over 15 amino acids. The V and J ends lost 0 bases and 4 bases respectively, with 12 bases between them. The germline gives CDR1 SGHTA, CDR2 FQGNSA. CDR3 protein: CASSLAAGIRTEAFF. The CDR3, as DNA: TGTGCCAGCAGCTTAGCGGCCGGGATACGCACTGAAGCTTTCTTT.

This CDR3 is CASTIWVGGNQPQHF. Written as DNA, the CDR3 is TGTGCCAGCACCATTTGGGTCGGGGGTAATCAGCCCCAGCATTTT. This chain links TRBV5-8 with TRBJ1-5, with D possibly TRBD1 on 5 matching bases. Deletions cut 6 bases from V and 4 bases from J, with 17 bases between. Germline CDR1 SGHTS, CDR2 YDEGEE. The CDR3 length is 15 residues.

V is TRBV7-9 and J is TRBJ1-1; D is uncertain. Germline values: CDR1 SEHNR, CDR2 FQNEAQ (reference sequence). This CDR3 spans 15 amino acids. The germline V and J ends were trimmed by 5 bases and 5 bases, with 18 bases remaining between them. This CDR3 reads CASSPPSMGGTEAFF. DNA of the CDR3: TGTGCCAGCAGCCCCCCTTCGATGGGAGGAACTGAAGCTTTCTTT.

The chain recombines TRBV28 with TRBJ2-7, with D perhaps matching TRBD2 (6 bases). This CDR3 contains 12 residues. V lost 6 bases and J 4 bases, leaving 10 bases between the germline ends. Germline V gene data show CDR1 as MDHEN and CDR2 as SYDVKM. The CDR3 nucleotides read TGTGCCAGCAGCCCGGGGGTTTACGAGCAGTACTTC. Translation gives CASSPGVYEQYF.

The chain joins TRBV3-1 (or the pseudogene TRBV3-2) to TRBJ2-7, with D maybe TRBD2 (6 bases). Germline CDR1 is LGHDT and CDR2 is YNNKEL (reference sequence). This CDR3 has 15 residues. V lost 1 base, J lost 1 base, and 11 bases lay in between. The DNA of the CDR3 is TGTGCCAGCAGCCAAGGTCTCGGGAGTTCCTACGAGCAGTACTTC. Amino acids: CASSQGLGSSYEQYF.

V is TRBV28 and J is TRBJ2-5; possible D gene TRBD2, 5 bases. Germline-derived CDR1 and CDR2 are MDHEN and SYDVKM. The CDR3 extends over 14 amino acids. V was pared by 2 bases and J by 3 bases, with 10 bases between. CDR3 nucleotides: TGTGCCAGCAGTTTAATCAGCGGTAAAGAGACCCAGTACTTC. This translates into CASSLISGKETQYF.